This T cell receptor beta chain came from a study of PD-1 blockade in classical Hodgkin lymphoma. Overall study: With a 2-week interval, patients received intravenous nivolumab at 3 mg/kg. Study conclusions and caveats: Whereas CD4+ TCR diversity had risen significantly by C4D1, CD8+ TCR diversity had not.

V dropped 5 bases and J dropped 4; count of bases not matched to a gene: 11. This CDR3 contains 16 residues. Germline V gene lookup returns CDR1 MNHEY and CDR2 SMNVEV (reference sequence). Comments on this clone: Its specificity is not known.

Every patient was affected by relapse after autologous stem cell transplantation, while exposure to brentuximab vedotin was not uniform. Thawed PBMCs were the source of CD8+ T cells, obtained through magnetic negative selection. Classification of best responses gave complete response, partial response or progressive disease. Clones were read by immunoSEQ multiplex PCR, and TCRdb kept only the in-frame ones, dropping some. This sample has roughly 1,500 clones, with 80% found just once. The clonotype was recovered from a human donor with classical Hodgkin lymphoma. This chain connects TRBV27 to TRBJ2-1, with TRBD2 identical over 7 bases. The specimen was CD8+ T cells from blood, collected at baseline. The chain's CDR3 is CASSLTSHRVYNEQFF. The CDR3 nucleotides are TGTGCCAGCAGTCTGACTAGCCACCGGGTGTACAATGAGCAGTTCTTC.